This TCR beta chain was identified in a study of blood T cell repertoires in COVID-19. In the original analysis: The authors estimated nucleated cell counts from reference gene primer amplification. This table comes from immunoSEQ multiplex PCR, and its TCRdb copy is limited to in-frame clones, with some not included. V, J and clone size reflect that table, while D and trimming were determined from the DNA. The sample lists 50,000 to 55,000 clones; around 88% were seen once. Only one count was recorded for this clone. The CDR3 length is 17 residues. The J segment lost 7 bases and the V segment lost 5 bases, leaving 16 bases of the junction unmatched. The germline CDR1 and CDR2 sequences are MDHEN and SYDVKM.

This sequence was found in a woman of 80 years or more with acute or convalescent COVID-19. The J gene is TRBJ1-2, the V gene TRBV28, with 10 bases that match TRBD1. The sequenced sample was peripheral blood. The CDR3: CASSLFTGTGVLFGYTF. The CDR3 DNA sequence: TGTGCCAGCAGTCTTTTTACCGGGACAGGGGTCCTGTTTGGCTACACCTTC.